Sequencing of this TCR beta chain was carried out in a study of Ad26.COV2.S vaccination and SARS-CoV-2 variants. Study at large: In the study, Ad26.COV2.S was injected intramuscularly once, or twice 56 days apart.

Treatment reported: some 20 received Ad26.COV2.S at low or high dose, single or two shots; about 5 received placebo; per-sample allocation not given. Day 63 following the first vaccine or placebo injection was when the samples were taken. An Ad26 vector was used to express Wuhan-strain SARS-CoV-2 spike as the vaccine. Regarding this clone: Its antigen is undetermined.

Notes on the study in general: Responses of T cells in total may have been underestimated by the TCR breadth and depth analyses.

The CDR3 extends over 14 amino acids. Trimming took 1 base from V and 4 from J, leaving 10 bases between them. Germline-derived CDR1 and CDR2 are PRHDT and FYEKMQ (reference sequence). Only in-frame clones appear in the TCRdb table, and some are missing; sequencing was by immunoSEQ multiplex PCR. The sample includes about 350,000 clones, roughly 81% of them seen just once. The source material was peripheral blood, sampled in a trial of Ad26.COV2.S vaccine versus placebo. The chain employs TRBV13 and TRBJ1-2; tentative D call: TRBD1 (6 bases). This clonotype was sampled from a person aged 18 to 65 who received the Ad26.COV2.S COVID-19 vaccine or a placebo. CDR3 nucleotides: TGTGCCAGCAGCTTAGCAGGGGCGGTCTATGGCTACACCTTC. Translating it yields CASSLAGAVYGYTF.